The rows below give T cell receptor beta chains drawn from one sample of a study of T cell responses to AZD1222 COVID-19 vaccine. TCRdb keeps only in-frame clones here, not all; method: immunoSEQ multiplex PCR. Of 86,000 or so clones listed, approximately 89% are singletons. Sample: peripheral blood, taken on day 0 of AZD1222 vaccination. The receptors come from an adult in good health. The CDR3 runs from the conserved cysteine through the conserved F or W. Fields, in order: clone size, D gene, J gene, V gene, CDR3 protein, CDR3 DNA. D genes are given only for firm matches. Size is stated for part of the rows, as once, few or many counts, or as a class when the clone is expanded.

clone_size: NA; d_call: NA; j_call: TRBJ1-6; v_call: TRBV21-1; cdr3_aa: CASSKECEGNSPLHF; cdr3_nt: TGTGCCAGCAGCAAAGAGTGTGAGGGTAATTCACCCCTCCACTTT
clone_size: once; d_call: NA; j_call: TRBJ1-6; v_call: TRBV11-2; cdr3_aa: CASSLGASGPPLHF; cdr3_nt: TGTGCCAGCAGCTTAGGAGCCTCTGGCCCACCCCTCCACTTT
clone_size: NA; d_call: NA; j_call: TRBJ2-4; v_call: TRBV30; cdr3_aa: CAWSPPGQIAKNIQYF; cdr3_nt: TGTGCCTGGAGTCCTCCGGGACAAATAGCCAAAAACATTCAGTACTTC
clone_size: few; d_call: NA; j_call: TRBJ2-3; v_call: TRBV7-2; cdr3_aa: CASSLRSGASTDTQYF; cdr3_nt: TGTGCCAGCAGCTTAAGGTCGGGGGCTTCCACAGATACGCAGTATTTT
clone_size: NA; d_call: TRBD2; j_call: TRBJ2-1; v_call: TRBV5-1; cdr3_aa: CASSQTSASYNEQFF; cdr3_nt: TGCGCCAGCAGTCAAACTAGCGCGTCCTACAATGAGCAGTTCTTC
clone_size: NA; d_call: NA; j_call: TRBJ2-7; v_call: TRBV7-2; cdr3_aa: CASSLEASSGREQYF; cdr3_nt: TGTGCCAGCAGCTTAGAAGCCTCTTCGGGGCGCGAGCAGTACTTC
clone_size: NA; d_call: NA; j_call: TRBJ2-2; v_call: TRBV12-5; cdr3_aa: CASGLVNRATGELFF; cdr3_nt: TGTGCTAGTGGTTTGGTAAATCGGGCCACTGGGGAGCTGTTTTTT
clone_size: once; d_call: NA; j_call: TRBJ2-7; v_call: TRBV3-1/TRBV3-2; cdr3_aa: CASSPVGESSEQYF; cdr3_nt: TGTGCCAGCAGCCCCGTTGGGGAGTCGAGTGAGCAGTACTTC
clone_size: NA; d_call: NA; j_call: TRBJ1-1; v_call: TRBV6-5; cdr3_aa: CASRAGPQMNTEAFF; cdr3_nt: TGTGCCAGCAGGGCCGGGCCCCAAATGAACACTGAAGCTTTCTTT
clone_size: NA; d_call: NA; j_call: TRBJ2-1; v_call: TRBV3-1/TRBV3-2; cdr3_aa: CASSQDARAGHNEQFF; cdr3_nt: TGTGCCAGCAGCCAAGATGCGCGGGCCGGCCACAATGAGCAGTTCTTC
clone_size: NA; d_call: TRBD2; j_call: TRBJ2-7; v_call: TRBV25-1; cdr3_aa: CASGTSGRLAVGEQYF; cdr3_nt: TGTGCCAGCGGGACTAGCGGGAGACTGGCTGTGGGCGAGCAGTACTTC
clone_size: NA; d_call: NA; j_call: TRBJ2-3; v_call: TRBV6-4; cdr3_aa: CASSDGNTDTQYF; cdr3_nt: TGTGCCAGCAGTGACGGGAACACAGATACGCAGTATTTT
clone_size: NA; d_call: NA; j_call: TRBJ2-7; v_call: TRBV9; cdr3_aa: CASSVRAGEQYF; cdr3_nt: TGTGCCAGCAGCGTTCGGGCGGGGGAGCAGTACTTC
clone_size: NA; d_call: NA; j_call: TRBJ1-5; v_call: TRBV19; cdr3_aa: CASSILGINQPQHF; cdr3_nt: TGTGCCAGTAGTATCTTAGGGATCAATCAGCCCCAGCATTTT
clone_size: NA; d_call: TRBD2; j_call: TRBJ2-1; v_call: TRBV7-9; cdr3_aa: CASSDRLAGGREQFF; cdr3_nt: TGTGCCAGCAGCGACAGACTAGCGGGAGGACGGGAGCAGTTCTTC
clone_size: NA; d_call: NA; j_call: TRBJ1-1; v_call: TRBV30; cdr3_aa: CAWSLDLNTEAFF; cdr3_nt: TGTGCCTGGAGTTTAGATTTGAACACTGAAGCTTTCTTT
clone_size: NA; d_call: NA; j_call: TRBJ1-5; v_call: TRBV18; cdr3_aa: CASSPGQNQPQHF; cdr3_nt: TGTGCCAGCTCTCCGGGGCAAAATCAGCCCCAGCATTTT
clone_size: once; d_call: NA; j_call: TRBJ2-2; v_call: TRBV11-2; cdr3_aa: CASSFIPRATGELFF; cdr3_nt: TGTGCCAGCAGCTTTATTCCCCGAGCCACCGGGGAGCTGTTTTTT
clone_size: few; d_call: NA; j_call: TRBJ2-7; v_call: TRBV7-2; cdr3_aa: CASSLAAAAYEQYF; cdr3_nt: TGTGCCAGCAGCTTAGCCGCGGCCGCCTACGAGCAGTACTTC
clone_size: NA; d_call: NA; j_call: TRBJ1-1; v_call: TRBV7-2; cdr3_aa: CASSSDLGPQRAFF; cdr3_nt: TGTGCCAGCAGCTCGGATTTAGGACCCCAGAGAGCTTTCTTT
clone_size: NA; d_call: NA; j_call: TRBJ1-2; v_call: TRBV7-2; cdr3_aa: CASSSQGFGGYTF; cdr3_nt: TGTGCCAGCAGCTCCCAGGGGTTTGGGGGCTACACCTTC
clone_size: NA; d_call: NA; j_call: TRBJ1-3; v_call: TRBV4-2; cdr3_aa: CASSQVQGAGNTIYF; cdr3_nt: TGTGCCAGCAGCCAAGTGCAGGGAGCGGGAAACACCATATATTTT
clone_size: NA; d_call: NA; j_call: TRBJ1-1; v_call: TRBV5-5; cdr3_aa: CASSTVGGLSDEAFF; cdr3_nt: TGTGCCAGCAGCACGGTCGGGGGCCTCAGCGATGAAGCTTTCTTT
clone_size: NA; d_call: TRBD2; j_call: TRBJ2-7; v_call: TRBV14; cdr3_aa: CASSQLLAGSEQYF; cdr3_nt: TGTGCCAGCAGCCAACTGCTAGCGGGAAGCGAGCAGTACTTC
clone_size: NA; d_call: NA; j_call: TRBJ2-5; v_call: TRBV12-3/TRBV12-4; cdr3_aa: CASRGEFEETQYF; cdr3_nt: TGTGCCAGCAGAGGGGAGTTCGAAGAGACCCAGTACTTC
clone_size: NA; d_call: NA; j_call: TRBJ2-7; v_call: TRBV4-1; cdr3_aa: CASTDAAGSYEQYF; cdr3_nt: TGCGCCAGCACCGACGCCGCCGGCTCCTACGAGCAGTACTTC